This T cell receptor (beta chain) came from a study of blood T cells in healthy people across ages. Regarding the study as a whole: Naive CD4+ cell counts and diversity both ran higher in long-lived than in aged donors.

CDR3 length: 13 residues. The ends were cut back, 7 bases at V and 8 bases at J, with 20 bases in the middle. Germline CDR1 and CDR2: SQVTM and ANQGSEA. Points on this clonotype: Its antigen is not identified.

A second PCR of roughly 6 to 12 cycles used a sample-barcoded 5' primer and a J-beta primer mix. MiXCR, applied by TCRdb to the 5' RACE reads, yields one record per CDR3 protein. The sample lists fewer than 900,000 distinct CDR3 sequences, approximately 39% occurring once. The chain is built from TRBV29-1 and TRBJ1-1; D may be TRBD1 (5 bases). Sequenced input: blood. The receptor's source is a woman aged 55-69 years in good health. The CDR3 DNA reads TGCAGCGGGGGCCATGGGAGTCGGTCGGAAGCTTTCTTT. Amino acid sequence: CSGGHGSRSEAFF.